These 22 T cell receptor beta chains originate from one sample sequenced in a study of cytomegalovirus exposure and HLA in healthy donors. PCR amplification relied on 60 Vbeta primers (plus 13 Jbeta primers). Sequenced by immunoSEQ multiplex PCR; TCRdb stores in-frame clones only, minus some. There are about 150,000 clones in the sample; approximately 9% occur only once, and approximately 1.8% lies in the top ten. Sequenced input: PBMCs. The receptors come from a male donor in good health and CMV-seronegative.

This sequence joins TRBV28 and TRBJ2-3, with TRBD2 matching 7 bases. The CDR3 is made up of 15 amino acids. The germline V gene encodes CDR1 MDHEN and CDR2 SYDVKM. V was pared by 4 bases and J by 5 bases, with 9 bases of the junction left unmatched. This chain's CDR3 is CASSSAWGGGDTQYF. DNA for the CDR3: TGTGCCAGCAGTTCCGCCTGGGGCGGGGGAGATACGCAGTATTTT.

This chain links TRBV7-2 with TRBJ2-3; D may be TRBD1 (6 bases). V gave up 1 base and J gave up 0 bases, with 11 bases separating them. Looked up from germline, CDR1 is SGHTA and CDR2 is FQGNSA. The CDR3 runs 16 residues. CDR3 nucleotides: TGTGCCAGCAGCTTAGTTGGTGGGGGCAGCACAGATACGCAGTATTTT. This translates into CASSLVGGGSTDTQYF.

The CDR3 DNA reads TGTGCCAGCAGCCCCCGGCGGGGGGGGGCGGAGACCCAGTACTTC. As protein: CASSPRRGGAETQYF. The chain uses TRBV9 and TRBJ2-5; 9 nucleotides line up with TRBD2. The J segment lost 5 bases and the V segment lost 4 bases, leaving 9 bases of the junction unmatched. The CDR3 contains 15 residues. From germline, CDR1 is SGDLS and CDR2 YYNGEE.

This rearrangement joins TRBV7-2 to TRBJ2-1, with TRBD1 matching over 12 bases. The CDR3 totals 15 residues. J was trimmed by 9 bases and V by 5 bases; bases with no gene match: 8. Germline V lookup: CDR1 SGHTA, CDR2 FQGNSA. DNA of the CDR3: TGTGCCAGCAGCGCCCGGGACAGGGGGCTCAGTGAGCAGTTCTTC. Protein sequence: CASSARDRGLSEQFF.

This rearrangement joins TRBV28 to TRBJ2-7; TRBD1 aligns across 7 bases. V shed 6 bases, J shed 0 bases, and the junction held 8 bases outside the gene matches. CDR1 is MDHEN, CDR2 SYDVKM, per germline. This CDR3 has 15 residues. CDR3 residues: CASSPGTASSYEQYF. CDR3 nucleotides: TGTGCCAGCAGCCCCGGGACAGCGAGCTCCTACGAGCAGTACTTC. Full variable domain (rest looked up from reference TRBV28 and TRBJ2-7): DVKVTQSSRYLVKRTGEKVFLECVQDMDHENMFWYRQDPGLGLRLIYFSYDVKMKEKGDIPEGYSVSREKKERFSLILESASTNQTSMYLCASSPGTASSYEQYFGPGTRLTVT.

The V call is TRBV27, the J call TRBJ2-7, with unresolved D. Germline V gene sequence: CDR1 MNHEY, CDR2 SMNVEV (reference sequence). The CDR3 is 14 amino acids. Trimming shortened V by 3 bases and J by 2 bases, and 11 bases separated the two germline ends. CDR3 sequence (DNA): TGTGCCAGCAGTTTTAATGCGGTCACCTACGAGCAGTACTTC. This gives the protein CASSFNAVTYEQYF.

This clone was detected only a few times. The genes are TRBV28 and TRBJ2-7; maybe TRBD2 (6 bases). Germline V gene lookup returns CDR1 MDHEN and CDR2 SYDVKM. The V gene lost 3 bases and the J gene lost 3 bases, with 12 bases spanning the gap. CDR3 size: 14 residues. The CDR3 region is CASSLGGEGYEQYF. CDR3 nucleotides: TGTGCCAGCAGTTTGGGGGGAGAGGGCTACGAGCAGTACTTC.

This clone appeared a few times. V usage is TRBV28 and J usage is TRBJ2-2; 11 bases agree with TRBD2. V lost 6 bases to trimming and J lost 6 bases; unmatched junction nucleotides: 9. This CDR3 is built from 16 residues. In germline, CDR1 is MDHEN, CDR2 SYDVKM. The CDR3 DNA is TGTGCCAGCAGCCGGCGACTAGCGGGAACGGCCGGGGAGCTGTTTTTT. Its protein is CASSRRLAGTAGELFF.

Here the CDR3 reads CASSVGGQPQHF. As DNA, the CDR3 is TGCGCCAGCAGTGTGGGGGGACAGCCCCAGCATTTT. This rearrangement joins TRBV10-1 to TRBJ1-5; weak D call: TRBD1 (5 bases). The CDR3 sequence is 12 residues long. Germline assignment: CDR1 WNHNN and CDR2 SYGVQD (reference sequence). Trimming took 4 bases from V and 7 from J, leaving 8 bases between them.

J is TRBJ2-1 and V is TRBV5-1; tentative D call: TRBD2 (6 bases). The V and J ends lost 1 base and 5 bases respectively, with 10 bases between them. Germline V lookup: CDR1 SGHRS, CDR2 YFSETQ. The CDR3 is 14 residues long. The CDR3: CASSLTGANNEQFF. The CDR3 DNA sequence: TGCGCCAGCAGCTTGACGGGAGCAAACAATGAGCAGTTCTTC.

The V call is TRBV7-2, the J call TRBJ2-2, with a tentative D call TRBD1 (6 bases). This CDR3 is 16 amino acids long. In germline, CDR1 is SGHTA, CDR2 FQGNSA. Trimming cost V 1 base and J 4 bases, with 13 bases left between them. The CDR3 sequence is CASSLGNRVSTGELFF. CDR3 nucleotide sequence: TGTGCCAGCAGCTTAGGCAACAGGGTTTCCACCGGGGAGCTGTTTTTT.

The V call is TRBV5-1, the J call TRBJ2-1; D ambiguous. The CDR3 length is 13 residues. V lost 3 bases and J 2 bases, leaving 6 bases between the germline ends. Looked up from germline, CDR1 is SGHRS and CDR2 is YFSETQ. The CDR3: CASSSDTYNEQFF. The CDR3 coding sequence is TGCGCCAGCAGCTCCGACACCTACAATGAGCAGTTCTTC.

The chain combines TRBV19 with TRBJ2-3; 8 bases are shared with TRBD1. V lost 3 bases and J lost 4; bases outside the gene matches: 3. Germline lookup yields CDR1 LNHDA and CDR2 SQIVND (reference sequence). The CDR3 is 14 residues long. The CDR3 sequence: CASSIDRGADTQYF. The CDR3 nucleotides are TGTGCCAGTAGTATCGACAGGGGAGCAGATACGCAGTATTTT.

This clone was recorded a few times. The chain has TRBV19 and TRBJ1-5; no clear D. CDR3 length equals 15 residues. Germline CDR1 LNHDA, CDR2 SQIVND (reference sequence). V was trimmed by 7 bases and J by 6 bases, leaving 19 bases between them. The CDR3 DNA is TGTGCCAGTAAGGCAAGGAAAGAGGGCGGTCAGCCCCAGCATTTT. Its protein is CASKARKEGGQPQHF.

There are a few counts of this clone. The chain has TRBV7-3 and TRBJ2-6; D unresolved. Trimming left V 0 bases short and J 0 bases short, with 9 bases between. Per germline, CDR1 SGHTA and CDR2 FQGTGA. The CDR3 extends over 17 amino acids. In DNA form, the CDR3 reads TGTGCCAGCAGCTTAACGGCAGGAATCTCTGGGGCCAACGTCCTGACTTTC. Translation gives CASSLTAGISGANVLTF.

The gene calls are TRBV7-2 and TRBJ1-2, with D unclear. The V gene's germline CDR1 is SGHTA and CDR2 FQGNSA. The CDR3 is 13 residues long. Trimming removed 5 bases at V and 5 bases at J, with 12 bases between. CDR3 region: CASSPASSYGYTF. The CDR3, as DNA: TGTGCCAGCAGCCCAGCGTCCTCTTATGGCTACACCTTC.

This sequence joins TRBV6-6 and TRBJ2-1; 7 bases line up with TRBD2. CDR3 size: 16 residues. Germline V lookup: CDR1 MNHNY, CDR2 SVGAGI (reference sequence). Trimming at V came to 1 base and at J to 8 bases, leaving 11 bases not matched to a gene. The CDR3 reads CASSYYLPGGRDEQFF. The CDR3 DNA reads TGTGCCAGCAGTTACTACCTCCCGGGAGGTCGAGATGAGCAGTTCTTC.

This clone was seen a handful of times. The genes are TRBV7-9 and TRBJ2-1; 13 nucleotides match TRBD2. Looked up from germline, CDR1 is SEHNR and CDR2 is FQNEAQ (reference sequence). This CDR3 region has 17 residues. V lost 5 bases and J lost 0; bases outside the gene matches: 4. Here the CDR3 reads CASSPWTSGSSYNEQFF. CDR3 DNA: TGTGCCAGCAGCCCTTGGACTAGCGGGAGCTCCTACAATGAGCAGTTCTTC. The variable domain in full, completed from reference TRBV7-9 and TRBJ2-1, reads DTGVSQNPRHKITKRGQNVTFRCDPISEHNRLYWYRQTLGQGPEFLTYFQNEAQLEKSRLLSDRFSAERPKGSFSTLEIQRTEQGDSAMYLCASSPWTSGSSYNEQFFGPGTRLTVL.

The chain carries TRBV6-1 and TRBJ1-5; 10 bases map to TRBD1. J lost 7 bases, V lost 3 bases, and 3 bases had no gene match. The CDR3 spans 14 residues. CDR1 MNHNS and CDR2 SASEGT come from the germline V gene. This CDR3 reads CASSEWDRGQPQHF. CDR3 bases: TGTGCCAGCAGTGAGTGGGACAGGGGACAGCCCCAGCATTTT.

This clone has a handful of counts. V is TRBV4-3 and J is TRBJ2-5; tentatively, D is TRBD2 (7 bases). Trimming shortened V by 1 base and J by 1 base, and 16 bases separated the two germline ends. Germline V gene lookup returns CDR1 LGHNA and CDR2 YSLEER. The CDR3 sequence is 17 residues long. CDR3 region: CASSQVRGAVVQETQYF. The CDR3 bases are TGCGCCAGCAGCCAAGTCCGGGGGGCGGTTGTCCAAGAGACCCAGTACTTC.

A word on this clone: The junction departs from the called germline gene at one end, perhaps through a read error. V and J are TRBV6-5 and TRBJ1-3, with D perhaps TRBD1 (5 bases). The CDR3 consists of 15 residues. The V gene's germline CDR1 is MNHEY and CDR2 SVGAGI. The CDR3 spells CASSYSQGKGNTIYF. The CDR3 DNA reads TGTGCCAGCAGCTACTCCCAGGGTAAAGGAAACACCATATATTTT.

J is TRBJ2-7 and V is TRBV7-2, with D possibly TRBD1 on 7 matching bases. The length of the CDR3 is 14 residues. Germline assignment: CDR1 SGHTA and CDR2 FQGNSA. V lost 0 bases, J lost 6 bases, and 12 bases lay in between. As DNA, the CDR3 is TGTGCCAGCAGCTTAGCGGAGGGGGCTCGCGAGCAGTACTTC. Protein sequence: CASSLAEGAREQYF.